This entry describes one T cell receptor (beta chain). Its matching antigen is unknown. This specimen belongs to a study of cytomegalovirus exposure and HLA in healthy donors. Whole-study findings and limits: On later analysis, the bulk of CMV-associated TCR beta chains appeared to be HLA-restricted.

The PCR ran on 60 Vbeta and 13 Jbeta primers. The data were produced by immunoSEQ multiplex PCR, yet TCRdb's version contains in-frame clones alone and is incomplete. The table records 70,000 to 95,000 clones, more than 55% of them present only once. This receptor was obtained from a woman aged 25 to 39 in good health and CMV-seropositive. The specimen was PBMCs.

This CDR3 reads CASRLSGVDEQYF. The CDR3 nucleotides read TGTGCCAGCAGGCTCAGCGGGGTCGATGAGCAGTACTTC. The rearrangement links TRBV2 to TRBJ2-7; 7 nucleotides align to TRBD2. The CDR3 loop spans 13 amino acids. V dropped 6 bases and J dropped 7; count of bases not matched to a gene: 9. Germline lookup yields CDR1 SNHLY and CDR2 FYNNEI.